A single sample gave rise to the 27 T cell receptor beta chains below, sequenced in a study of T cell changes during pregnancy in multiple sclerosis. Repertoires were generated with immunoSEQ multiplex PCR, while TCRdb's copy carries only in-frame clones and drops some. This sample has more than 55,000 clones, with 90% to 95% found just once. Sequenced material: peripheral blood, taken in the second trimester of pregnancy. The receptors originated from a female donor with multiple sclerosis, enrolled in a pregnancy study.

Written as DNA, the CDR3 is TGTGCCAGTGAACAGGGGCCTGGAAACACCATATATTTT. Its translation is CASEQGPGNTIYF. The chain uses TRBV19 and TRBJ1-3, with TRBD1 matching over 7 bases. J lost 2 bases, V lost 8 bases, and 3 bases had no gene match. The V gene's germline CDR1 is LNHDA and CDR2 SQIVND (reference sequence). CDR3 size: 13 residues.

This clone was found a few times. CDR3 loop: CASTGQERDSYTF. Here the CDR3 DNA reads TGTGCCAGTACAGGACAGGAAAGAGATTCCTACACCTTC. V is TRBV2 and J is TRBJ1-2, with 7 bases aligning to TRBD1. The CDR3 length is 13 residues. From germline, CDR1 is SNHLY and CDR2 FYNNEI. Trimming took 9 bases from V and 10 from J; bases not matched to a gene: 14.

V gene TRBV7-2 combines with J gene TRBJ1-2, with a weak D call TRBD1 (5 bases). Deletions cut 1 base from V and 3 bases from J, with 9 bases between. The germline gives CDR1 SGHTA, CDR2 FQGNSA. The CDR3 has 14 residues. The DNA of the CDR3 is TGTGCCAGCAGCTTAGACGGGGGGTACTATGGCTACACCTTC. Translating it yields CASSLDGGYYGYTF. Based on the CDR3 plus reference TRBV7-2 and TRBJ1-2, the full variable domain is GAGVSQSPSNKVTEKGKDVELRCDPISGHTALYWYRQSLGQGLEFLIYFQGNSAPDKSGLPSDRFSAERTGGSVSTLTIQRTQQEDSAVYLCASSLDGGYYGYTFGSGTRLTVV.

Details on this clone: This same CDR3 is encoded by further DNA sequences in the sample. This chain joins TRBV5-1 and TRBJ1-1; 8 bases agree with TRBD1. Looked up from germline, CDR1 is SGHRS and CDR2 is YFSETQ. The CDR3 covers 14 residues. J gave up 5 bases and V 0 bases, and 3 bases lay outside the gene matches. The CDR3 spells CASSLDRGGTEAFF. CDR3 nucleotide sequence: TGCGCCAGCAGCTTGGACAGGGGGGGGACTGAAGCTTTCTTT.

This clone has only a few counts. The chain has TRBV6-1 and TRBJ1-1, with 7 bases that match TRBD1. The germline V gene has CDR1 MNHNS and CDR2 SASEGT. The CDR3 spans 14 residues. V lost 4 bases to trimming and J lost 1 base; unmatched junction nucleotides: 3. CDR3 sequence reads: CASSGQGSNTEAFF. The CDR3 DNA follows: TGTGCCAGCAGTGGACAGGGATCGAACACTGAAGCTTTCTTT.

J is TRBJ2-2 and V is TRBV7-2, with a possible D match to TRBD2 (7 bases). The V gene's germline CDR1 is SGHTA and CDR2 FQGNSA. With 5 bases removed from V and 4 bases from J, the gap between germline ends came to 14 bases. The CDR3 sequence is 15 residues long. The CDR3 reads CASSRGGAGTGELFF. The CDR3 bases are TGTGCCAGCAGCAGGGGGGGTGCGGGCACCGGGGAGCTGTTTTTT.

The chain is built from TRBV19 and TRBJ1-1, with D possibly TRBD1 on 5 matching bases. Germline V gene lookup returns CDR1 LNHDA and CDR2 SQIVND (reference sequence). The CDR3 has 14 amino acids. With 1 base removed from V and 0 bases from J, the gap between germline ends came to 6 bases. The CDR3, as DNA: TGTGCCAGTAGTATAGGGACAATGAACACTGAAGCTTTCTTT. Its translation: CASSIGTMNTEAFF. Supplemented by reference TRBV19 and TRBJ1-1, the full variable domain reads DGGITQSPKYLFRKEGQNVTLSCEQNLNHDAMYWYRQDPGQGLRLIYYSQIVNDFQKGDIAEGYSVSREKKESFPLTVTSAQKNPTAFYLCASSIGTMNTEAFFGQGTRLTVV.

The rearrangement links TRBV19 to TRBJ2-1, with D maybe TRBD2 (5 bases). This CDR3 region has 12 residues. Germline values: CDR1 LNHDA, CDR2 SQIVND (reference sequence). V dropped 7 bases and J dropped 6 bases, with 10 bases sitting between them. The CDR3 DNA reads TGTGCCAGTATTGGACTTGTCAATGAGCAGTTCTTC. Translating gives CASIGLVNEQFF.

The chain links TRBV6-5 to TRBJ2-1, with D tentatively TRBD1 (5 bases). CDR3 size: 14 residues. V dropped 2 bases and J dropped 7 bases, with 12 bases sitting between them. Per the germline V gene, CDR1 is MNHEY and CDR2 is SVGAGI. Here the CDR3 DNA reads TGTGCCAGCAGTTACCTCCAGGGCTCGAATGAGCAGTTCTTC. Amino acid sequence: CASSYLQGSNEQFF.

The chain couples TRBV5-6 to TRBJ2-7; unclear D gene. CDR1 and CDR2 (germline): SGHDT, YYEEEE. CDR3 length: 13 residues. V lost 0 bases, J lost 6 bases, and 10 bases lay in between. CDR3 in DNA: TGTGCCAGCAGCTTGGCCCTGGTGAGCGAGCAGTACTTC. Amino acids: CASSLALVSEQYF.

The V and J genes are TRBV27 and TRBJ2-5, with 7 bases aligning to TRBD2. J gave up 2 bases and V 8 bases, and 8 bases lay outside the gene matches. The CDR3 totals 14 residues. The germline V gene has CDR1 MNHEY and CDR2 SMNVEV (reference sequence). As DNA, the CDR3 is TGTGCCAGCGGCCAGTGGCGGGGGCAAGAGACCCAGTACTTC. Amino acids: CASGQWRGQETQYF.

The chain recombines TRBV27 with TRBJ2-5, with 10 bases identical to TRBD2. This CDR3 region has 16 residues. Germline-derived CDR1 and CDR2 are MNHEY and SMNVEV (reference sequence). After removal of 4 bases from V and 5 bases from J, the junction contained 10 bases not matched to a gene. DNA of the CDR3: TGTGCCAGCAGTTCGGTTTCAGCGGGAGGGCCTGAGACCCAGTACTTC. This translates into CASSSVSAGGPETQYF.

The chain combines TRBV18 with TRBJ1-1, with 9 nucleotides matching TRBD1. CDR1 is KGHSH, CDR2 LQKENI, per germline. V gave up 3 bases and J gave up 1 base; unmatched junction bases: 6. CDR3 length: 16 amino acids. In DNA, the CDR3 is TGTGCCAGCTCACCTACAGGGGGCGGAGGGAACACTGAAGCTTTCTTT. Protein sequence: CASSPTGGGGNTEAFF.

The chain is built from TRBV6-6 and TRBJ1-6; TRBD1 aligns across 8 bases. Germline values: CDR1 MNHNY, CDR2 SVGAGI (reference sequence). With 8 bases clipped from V and 9 bases from J, the junction kept 12 bases outside the gene matches. The CDR3 is made up of 15 amino acids. DNA for the CDR3: TGTGCCAGCGGTTCGTGGACAGGGCGGATTTCACCCCTCCACTTT. The encoded protein is CASGSWTGRISPLHF.

The chain uses TRBV5-1 and TRBJ2-6; maybe TRBD1 (6 bases). V was clipped by 0 bases and J by 0 bases, with 10 bases between them. Germline CDR1 is SGHRS and CDR2 is YFSETQ. This CDR3 has 17 amino acids. The CDR3: CASSLETGLSGANVLTF. As DNA, the CDR3 is TGCGCCAGCAGCTTGGAGACAGGACTCTCTGGGGCCAACGTCCTGACTTTC. The whole variable domain, filled in from reference TRBV5-1 and TRBJ2-6, reads KAGVTQTPRYLIKTRGQQVTLSCSPISGHRSVSWYQQTPGQGLQFLFEYFSETQRNKGNFPGRFSGRQFSNSRSEMNVSTLELGDSALYLCASSLETGLSGANVLTFGAGSRLTVL.

V usage is TRBV5-1 and J usage is TRBJ2-3, with TRBD2 matching over 15 bases. V lost 3 bases and J lost 9; bases outside the gene matches: 11. CDR1 is SGHRS and CDR2 is YFSETQ in the germline V gene. The CDR3 length is 17 residues. CDR3 in DNA: TGCGCCAGCAGCTCCGGCGGACTAGCGGGGGGGACGGGCACGCAGTATTTT. Its protein product is CASSSGGLAGGTGTQYF.

This chain joins TRBV7-3 and TRBJ1-1; D is ambiguous. The CDR3 contains 14 residues. V was pared by 3 bases and J by 2 bases, with 10 bases between. Germline CDR1 is SGHTA and CDR2 is FQGTGA. The CDR3 nucleotides are TGTGCCAGCAGCTTGGAGGCAGGCAACACTGAAGCTTTCTTT. Its protein is CASSLEAGNTEAFF.

J is TRBJ2-1 and V is TRBV30; 7 positions agree with TRBD1. Germline values: CDR1 GTSNPN, CDR2 SVGIG (reference sequence). V lost 2 bases and J lost 10; bases outside the gene matches: 5. The CDR3 totals 12 residues. Here the CDR3 reads CAWSRTGLEQFF. The DNA of the CDR3 is TGTGCCTGGAGTCGGACAGGCCTCGAGCAGTTCTTC.

This chain connects TRBV5-1 to TRBJ2-3; 8 positions agree with TRBD1. The CDR3 has 18 residues. V shed 4 bases, J shed 0 bases, and the junction held 13 bases outside the gene matches. The germline CDR1 and CDR2 sequences are SGHRS and YFSETQ. CDR3 sequence reads: CASSPRTGTSGSTDTQYF. In nucleotides, the CDR3 is TGCGCCAGCAGCCCCCGGACAGGGACTTCAGGTAGCACAGATACGCAGTATTTT.

The chain is built from TRBV19 and TRBJ2-2, with D maybe TRBD2 (7 bases). Germline-derived CDR1 and CDR2 are LNHDA and SQIVND (reference sequence). Trimming cost V 2 bases and J 6 bases, with 13 bases left between them. This CDR3 contains 15 residues. CDR3 sequence (DNA): TGTGCCAGTAGTATAAAACAGGGAGGGGCCGGGGAGCTGTTTTTT. Translation: CASSIKQGGAGELFF.

The chain carries TRBV7-9 and TRBJ2-2; 8 bases are a match to TRBD1. V shed 5 bases and J 6 bases; nucleotides not matched to a gene: 5. This CDR3 is 14 amino acids long. Germline V gene data show CDR1 as SEHNR and CDR2 as FQNEAQ (reference sequence). The CDR3 here is CASSATTGAGELFF. In nucleotides, the CDR3 is TGTGCCAGCAGCGCCACGACAGGGGCCGGGGAGCTGTTTTTT.

The chain uses TRBV9 and TRBJ1-2; 10 bases are shared with TRBD1. The CDR3 covers 13 residues. The ends lost 3 bases at V and 10 bases at J; junction bases unmatched: 6. Germline CDR1 is SGDLS and CDR2 is YYNGEE. CDR3 amino acids: CASSATGGSDYTF. CDR3 DNA sequence: TGTGCCAGCAGCGCGACAGGGGGCTCGGACTACACCTTC.

The V and J genes are TRBV4-3 and TRBJ2-7, with D possibly matching TRBD1 (6 bases). Germline assignment: CDR1 LGHNA and CDR2 YSLEER. Trimming pared 8 bases from V and 0 bases from J, leaving 17 bases between. There are 15 residues in the CDR3. Here the CDR3 reads CASSAGTGNSYEQYF. In DNA form, the CDR3 reads TGCGCCAGCTCTGCCGGTACAGGGAACTCCTACGAGCAGTACTTC.

To note about this clone: The same CDR3 arises from other DNA sequences in this sample as well. V gene TRBV4-3 combines with J gene TRBJ2-1, with 9 bases lining up with TRBD2. Germline V lookup: CDR1 LGHNA, CDR2 YSLEER. Unmatched junction bases numbered 4, after V lost 0 bases and J lost 4 bases. This CDR3 contains 16 residues. CDR3 amino acids: CASSQDSGGAYNEQFF. The CDR3 nucleotides are TGCGCCAGCAGCCAAGATAGCGGGGGCGCTTACAATGAGCAGTTCTTC.

The chain has TRBV5-1 and TRBJ2-5, with 10 bases lining up with TRBD1. V shed 6 bases and J 5 bases; nucleotides not matched to a gene: 13. The germline gives CDR1 SGHRS, CDR2 YFSETQ. The CDR3 spans 16 residues. CDR3 loop: CASTLTGGGGLETQYF. CDR3 nucleotide sequence: TGCGCCAGCACTCTGACAGGGGGCGGGGGTCTGGAGACCCAGTACTTC.

The rearrangement uses TRBV27 and TRBJ2-5, with TRBD2 matching 7 bases. After removal of 5 bases from V and 5 bases from J, the junction contained 14 bases not matched to a gene. The length of the CDR3 is 16 residues. Germline lookup yields CDR1 MNHEY and CDR2 SMNVEV (reference sequence). The CDR3 region is CASSPLLNGGWETQYF. The CDR3 bases are TGTGCCAGCAGTCCCCTCCTAAACGGGGGGTGGGAGACCCAGTACTTC.

The CDR3 DNA sequence: TGCGCCAGCAGCCAAGATGGGAGTAGCGGAGGCACAGATACGCAGTATTTT. Its translation: CASSQDGSSGGTDTQYF. The chain combines TRBV4-3 with TRBJ2-3, with D tentatively TRBD2 (6 bases). Germline V lookup: CDR1 LGHNA, CDR2 YSLEER. The CDR3 totals 17 residues. The germline V and J ends were trimmed by 0 bases and 1 base, with 14 bases remaining between them.